The 27 T cell receptor beta chains below all came from one sample that was sequenced in a study of T cell changes during pregnancy in multiple sclerosis. Only in-frame clones appear in the TCRdb table, and some are missing; sequencing was by immunoSEQ multiplex PCR. The sample yields approximately 100,000 clones, 85% to 95% seen once. The specimen was peripheral blood, collected before pregnancy. Receptors originate from a female donor with multiple sclerosis, enrolled in a pregnancy study.

This chain links TRBV5-1 with TRBJ2-1; TRBD2 aligns across 11 bases. CDR1 and CDR2 (germline): SGHRS, YFSETQ. Losses at the gene ends were 4 bases for V and 6 bases for J; bases not matched to a gene: 3. This CDR3 comprises 14 residues. CDR3 sequence: CASSRGTSGNEQFF. The CDR3 DNA follows: TGCGCCAGCAGCCGCGGGACTAGCGGCAATGAGCAGTTCTTC. The variable domain in full, completed from reference TRBV5-1 and TRBJ2-1, reads KAGVTQTPRYLIKTRGQQVTLSCSPISGHRSVSWYQQTPGQGLQFLFEYFSETQRNKGNFPGRFSGRQFSNSRSEMNVSTLELGDSALYLCASSRGTSGNEQFFGPGTRLTVL.

This clone was counted a single time. V is TRBV19 and J is TRBJ1-1; the match to TRBD1 covers 7 bases. V shed 5 bases, J shed 5 bases, and the junction held 8 bases outside the gene matches. Looked up from germline, CDR1 is LNHDA and CDR2 is SQIVND (reference sequence). The CDR3 consists of 14 residues. The CDR3 loop reads CASSSQGGWTEAFF. The CDR3 region has the DNA TGTGCCAGTAGTTCTCAGGGGGGTTGGACTGAAGCTTTCTTT.

The chain is built from TRBV19 and TRBJ2-1; 13 bases agree with TRBD2. CDR3 length equals 16 residues. Germline-derived CDR1 and CDR2 are LNHDA and SQIVND (reference sequence). The ends lost 4 bases at V and 5 bases at J; junction bases unmatched: 5. The CDR3 region has the DNA TGTGCCAGTAGTACCAGACTAGCGGGAGGAGACAATGAGCAGTTCTTC. Amino acid sequence: CASSTRLAGGDNEQFF.

The rearrangement uses TRBV29-1 and TRBJ2-7; the match to TRBD1 covers 7 bases. Germline CDR1 SQVTM, CDR2 ANQGSEA. This CDR3 has 14 residues. V trimming: 4 bases; J trimming: 6 bases; junction bases outside the gene matches: 12. DNA of the CDR3: TGCAGCGTTGGACGGGACAGTAGTGCGGGCGAGCAGTACTTC. Translation: CSVGRDSSAGEQYF.

The rearrangement joins TRBV28 to TRBJ2-3; TRBD2 aligns across 12 bases. In germline, CDR1 is MDHEN, CDR2 SYDVKM. Losses at the gene ends were 4 bases for V and 3 bases for J; bases not matched to a gene: 2. This CDR3 is built from 15 residues. CDR3 bases: TGTGCCAGCAGTTGGACTAGCGGGACTACAGATACGCAGTATTTT. Its translation: CASSWTSGTTDTQYF.

V gene TRBV7-9 combines with J gene TRBJ2-1; TRBD2 aligns across 13 bases. The trim removed 5 bases at V and 8 bases at J, leaving 9 bases unmatched. CDR3 length equals 16 residues. Germline values: CDR1 SEHNR, CDR2 FQNEAQ (reference sequence). This CDR3 reads CASSGVTSGRNDEQFF. CDR3 nucleotides: TGTGCCAGCAGCGGGGTGACTAGCGGGAGGAACGATGAGCAGTTCTTC.

V and J are TRBV5-1 and TRBJ1-1; D ambiguous. V was trimmed by 5 bases and J by 1 base, leaving 6 bases between them. This CDR3 has 12 residues. Germline-derived CDR1 and CDR2 are SGHRS and YFSETQ. CDR3 in DNA: TGCGCCAGCAGACTAGGGAACACTGAAGCTTTCTTT. Protein product: CASRLGNTEAFF.

The chain combines TRBV25-1 with TRBJ2-1; 7 nucleotides match TRBD1. CDR1 and CDR2 from the germline V gene are MGHDK and SYGVNS. This CDR3 has 15 residues. J lost 2 bases, V lost 2 bases, and 3 bases had no gene match. Here the CDR3 reads CASSEPGQAYNEQFF. As DNA, the CDR3 is TGTGCCAGCAGTGAACCCGGACAGGCCTACAATGAGCAGTTCTTC.

The chain couples TRBV4-3 to TRBJ1-1, with 8 nucleotides matching TRBD1. With V trimmed by 4 bases and J by 5 bases, 9 bases remained unmatched. The CDR3 consists of 15 residues. Germline lookup yields CDR1 LGHNA and CDR2 YSLEER. The CDR3 bases are TGCGCCAGCAGCCGCAATACAGGGGGTGCTACTGAAGCTTTCTTT. It codes for CASSRNTGGATEAFF.

J is TRBJ2-1 and V is TRBV4-1; D is uncertain. This CDR3 has 16 amino acids. Looked up from germline, CDR1 is MGHRA and CDR2 is YSYEKL. Between the trimmed V and J ends, which lost 0 bases and 2 bases, there was a span of 11 bases. This CDR3 is CASSQDPYLAYNEQFF. In DNA form, the CDR3 reads TGCGCCAGCAGCCAAGATCCCTACCTTGCCTACAATGAGCAGTTCTTC.

This clone was detected once. The chain couples TRBV10-2 to TRBJ1-3; 9 positions match TRBD1. CDR1 is WSHSY, CDR2 SAAADI, per germline. V gave up 4 bases and J gave up 4 bases; unmatched junction bases: 14. The CDR3 totals 18 residues. This chain's CDR3 is CASSVGWTGDKSGNTIYF. The CDR3 DNA reads TGCGCCAGCAGTGTAGGGTGGACAGGGGATAAATCCGGAAACACCATATATTTT.

J is TRBJ2-7 and V is TRBV10-3, with D perhaps matching TRBD2 (6 bases). The CDR3 is 14 amino acids. Trimming left V 7 bases short and J 5 bases short, with 18 bases between. CDR1 is ENHRY, CDR2 SYGVKD, per germline. This chain's CDR3 is CAITEGRSGDEQYF. CDR3 coding DNA: TGTGCCATCACGGAAGGGAGGTCAGGCGACGAGCAGTACTTC.

This rearrangement joins TRBV30 to TRBJ1-5; 7 bases map to TRBD1. V trimming: 2 bases; J trimming: 4 bases; junction bases outside the gene matches: 5. The CDR3 length is 14 residues. Germline lookup yields CDR1 GTSNPN and CDR2 SVGIG (reference sequence). CDR3 nucleotides: TGTGCCTGGAGTATGGACAGGTCTAATCAGCCCCAGCATTTT. It is translated as CAWSMDRSNQPQHF.

This clone has only a few counts. The chain links TRBV30 to TRBJ2-7; D might be TRBD1 (6 bases). CDR3 length equals 17 residues. Germline CDR1 reads GTSNPN; CDR2 reads SVGIG (reference sequence). V lost 2 bases to trimming and J lost 4 bases, with 24 bases between them. CDR3 DNA sequence: TGTGCCTGGAGTCAGCCGGAACAGGGTTTACGATTTTACGAGCAGTACTTC. This translates into CAWSQPEQGLRFYEQYF.

This chain joins TRBV27 and TRBJ2-1; a possible D gene is TRBD1 (5 bases). CDR1 is MNHEY and CDR2 is SMNVEV in the germline V gene (reference sequence). This CDR3 has 15 residues. V shed 4 bases and J shed 4 bases, with 14 bases lying between them. The CDR3 sequence: CASSSRRGSYNEQFF. The DNA for the CDR3 is TGTGCCAGCAGTTCCCGTAGGGGTTCATACAATGAGCAGTTCTTC.

The rearrangement uses TRBV6-1 and TRBJ2-7; TRBD2 aligns across 7 bases. This CDR3 comprises 14 residues. CDR1 and CDR2 (germline): MNHNS, SASEGT. Trimming took 3 bases from V and 3 from J; bases not matched to a gene: 5. The CDR3 is CASSEGLRSYEQYF. The CDR3 region has the DNA TGTGCCAGCAGTGAGGGACTAAGGAGCTACGAGCAGTACTTC.

This clone was found once. The rearrangement joins TRBV7-9 to TRBJ1-1; D perhaps matches TRBD1 (5 bases). Germline loops: CDR1 SEHNR, CDR2 FQNEAQ (reference sequence). The CDR3 has 13 amino acids. Trimming left V 5 bases short and J 1 base short, with 8 bases between. In DNA form, the CDR3 reads TGTGCCAGCAGCCAGGGAGGGAACACTGAAGCTTTCTTT. Encoded protein: CASSQGGNTEAFF.

This clone appeared once. The chain couples TRBV5-1 to TRBJ2-5; no definite D call. Trimming stripped 2 bases from V and 2 bases from J, with 7 bases between. The CDR3 is 13 residues long. Germline CDR1 and CDR2: SGHRS and YFSETQ. The CDR3 protein is CASSFAEQETQYF. The DNA of the CDR3 is TGCGCCAGCAGCTTCGCAGAACAAGAGACCCAGTACTTC.

This clone came up once. This chain connects TRBV29-1 to TRBJ1-1; 7 nucleotides line up with TRBD1. Germline loops: CDR1 SQVTM, CDR2 ANQGSEA. The CDR3 has 14 amino acids. Trimming removed 4 bases from V and 2 bases from J; junction bases left unmatched: 7. Here the CDR3 DNA reads TGCAGCGTTGTTGAGGGACAGACCAACACTGAAGCTTTCTTT. Translation gives CSVVEGQTNTEAFF.

The V gene is TRBV9, the J gene TRBJ2-7, with 10 bases aligning to TRBD2. Per germline, CDR1 SGDLS and CDR2 YYNGEE. CDR3 length: 14 residues. J gave up 4 bases and V 5 bases, and 6 bases lay outside the gene matches. The DNA for the CDR3 is TGTGCCAGCAGTACTAGCGGGACAACTTACGAGCAGTACTTC. As protein: CASSTSGTTYEQYF.

This chain joins TRBV6-6 and TRBJ1-4; 9 bases fit TRBD1. In germline, CDR1 is MNHNY, CDR2 SVGAGI (reference sequence). Germline trimming cut 4 bases from V and 7 bases from J; bases unmatched to any gene: 7. The CDR3 sequence is 15 residues long. CDR3 residues: CASSSSGTGPEKLFF. DNA for the CDR3: TGTGCCAGCAGTTCGTCCGGGACAGGGCCTGAAAAACTGTTTTTT.

V is TRBV27 and J is TRBJ1-5; a weak D match, TRBD1 (5 bases). Germline values: CDR1 MNHEY, CDR2 SMNVEV (reference sequence). The CDR3 has 14 residues. V gave up 4 bases and J gave up 3 bases, with 10 bases separating them. CDR3 in amino acids: CASSSRQTNQPQHF. The CDR3 DNA reads TGTGCCAGCAGTTCCCGACAGACCAATCAGCCCCAGCATTTT.

This clone turned up a few times. The chain employs TRBV15 and TRBJ1-4, with D perhaps matching TRBD1 (5 bases). The germline V and J ends were trimmed by 0 bases and 14 bases, with 25 bases remaining between them. This CDR3 has 17 residues. Germline CDR1 reads LNHNV; CDR2 reads YYDKDF (reference sequence). Written as DNA, the CDR3 is TGTGCCACCAGCAGAGATCGTATGGCACGGGGACTAGATGGTCTGTTTTTT. Translated: CATSRDRMARGLDGLFF.

The chain is built from TRBV7-9 and TRBJ2-7; maybe TRBD2 (6 bases). The germline CDR1 and CDR2 sequences are SEHNR and FQNEAQ (reference sequence). Trimming took 4 bases from V and 7 from J, leaving 14 bases between them. This CDR3 comprises 13 residues. The CDR3 region is CASSSLYLAEQYF. CDR3 sequence (DNA): TGTGCCAGCAGCTCCCTTTATCTAGCGGAGCAGTACTTC. The whole variable domain, filled in from reference TRBV7-9 and TRBJ2-7, reads DTGVSQNPRHKITKRGQNVTFRCDPISEHNRLYWYRQTLGQGPEFLTYFQNEAQLEKSRLLSDRFSAERPKGSFSTLEIQRTEQGDSAMYLCASSSLYLAEQYFGPGTRLTVT.

This sequence joins TRBV4-1 and TRBJ2-7, with 7 bases identical to TRBD2. CDR1 is MGHRA, CDR2 YSYEKL, per germline. V lost 1 base and J lost 2; bases outside the gene matches: 8. This CDR3 has 16 residues. CDR3 bases: TGCGCCAGCAGCCAAGGGGCCCCCCTAGCGGCCTACGAGCAGTACTTC. Amino acid sequence: CASSQGAPLAAYEQYF.

The V gene is TRBV6-6, the J gene TRBJ2-5; TRBD1 matches 8 bases. Germline V gives CDR1 MNHNY, CDR2 SVGAGI (reference sequence). CDR3 length: 13 residues. With 5 bases clipped from V and 3 bases from J, the junction kept 2 bases outside the gene matches. This CDR3 reads CASSTTGEETQYF. The CDR3 bases are TGTGCCAGCAGTACGACAGGGGAAGAGACCCAGTACTTC.

This clone was recorded once. The rearrangement joins TRBV2 to TRBJ1-6, with D perhaps matching TRBD1 (5 bases). V was cut by 7 bases and J by 5 bases, with 9 bases left in between. In germline, CDR1 is SNHLY, CDR2 FYNNEI. CDR3 size: 13 residues. CDR3 nucleotides: TGTGCCAGCAACCGACAGAATAATTCACCCCTCCACTTT. This sequence encodes CASNRQNNSPLHF.